Listed below are T cell receptor beta chains from one sample, sequenced in a study of OX40 agonist ivuxolimab in advanced cancers. Assay used: immunoSEQ multiplex PCR; TCRdb lists only in-frame clones, some missing. The sample has approximately 80,000 clones; over 85% are singletons. Sequencing was performed on CD4+ or CD8+ T cells sorted from blood, taken in a trial of the OX40 agonist ivuxolimab. The source is an adult with an advanced solid tumor such as melanoma, head and neck, liver or kidney cancer. The CDR3 runs from the conserved cysteine through the conserved F or W. The D gene is left open where the match is weak.

>NA|TRBV5-1|TRBJ2-1
CASSLSLNEQFF
TGCGCCAGCAGTCTTTCGTTGAATGAGCAGTTCTTC
>NA|TRBV15|TRBJ2-6
CATSRDPRTGANVLTF
TGTGCCACCAGCAGAGATCCCCGGACTGGGGCCAACGTCCTGACTTTC
>NA|TRBV2|TRBJ2-2
CASRDTYTGELFF
TGTGCCAGCAGGGACACCTACACCGGGGAGCTGTTTTTT
>NA|TRBV28|TRBJ2-1
CASSSRDEQFF
TGTGCCAGCAGCTCCCGCGATGAGCAGTTCTTC
>NA|TRBV5-1|TRBJ2-1
CASNVGVGSYNEQFF
TGCGCCAGCAATGTGGGAGTGGGCTCCTACAATGAGCAGTTCTTC
>NA|TRBV19|TRBJ2-7
CASRAVSSYEQYF
TGTGCCAGTAGGGCAGTTTCTTCCTACGAGCAGTACTTC
>TRBD2|TRBV7-2|TRBJ2-7
CASSLALGGAYEQYF
TGTGCCAGCAGCTTAGCGCTGGGAGGGGCCTACGAGCAGTACTTC
>TRBD1|TRBV13|TRBJ2-7
CASSLGQGVSYEQYF
TGTGCCAGCAGCCTGGGACAGGGGGTTTCCTACGAGCAGTACTTC
>NA|TRBV15|TRBJ2-5
CATSRGLQETQYF
TGTGCCACCAGCAGAGGATTACAAGAGACCCAGTACTTC
>NA|TRBV29-1|TRBJ1-1
CSVDRVGTEAFF
TGCAGCGTTGACAGGGTCGGGACTGAAGCTTTCTTT